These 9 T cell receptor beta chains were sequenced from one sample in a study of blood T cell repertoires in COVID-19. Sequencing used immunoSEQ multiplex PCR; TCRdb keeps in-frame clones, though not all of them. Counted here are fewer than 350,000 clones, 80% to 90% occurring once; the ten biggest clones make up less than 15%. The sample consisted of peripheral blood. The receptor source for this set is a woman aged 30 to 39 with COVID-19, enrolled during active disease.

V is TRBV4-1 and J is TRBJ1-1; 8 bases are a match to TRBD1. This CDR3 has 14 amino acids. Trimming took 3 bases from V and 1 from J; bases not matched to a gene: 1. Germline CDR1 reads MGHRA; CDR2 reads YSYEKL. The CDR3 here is CASSQTGANTEAFF. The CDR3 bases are TGCGCCAGCAGCCAGACAGGGGCGAACACTGAAGCTTTCTTT.

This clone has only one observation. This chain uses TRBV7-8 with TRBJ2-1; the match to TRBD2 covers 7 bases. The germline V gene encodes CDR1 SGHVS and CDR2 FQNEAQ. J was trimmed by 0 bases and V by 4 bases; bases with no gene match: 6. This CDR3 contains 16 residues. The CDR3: CASSSLGGGSYNEQFF. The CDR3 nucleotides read TGTGCCAGCAGCTCGCTTGGGGGGGGCTCCTACAATGAGCAGTTCTTC.

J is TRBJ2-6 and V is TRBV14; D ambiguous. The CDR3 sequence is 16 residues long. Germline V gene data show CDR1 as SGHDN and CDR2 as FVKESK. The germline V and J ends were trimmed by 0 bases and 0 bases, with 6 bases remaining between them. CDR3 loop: CASSQDISSGANVLTF. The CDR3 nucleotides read TGTGCCAGCAGCCAAGATATTTCCTCTGGGGCCAACGTCCTGACTTTC.

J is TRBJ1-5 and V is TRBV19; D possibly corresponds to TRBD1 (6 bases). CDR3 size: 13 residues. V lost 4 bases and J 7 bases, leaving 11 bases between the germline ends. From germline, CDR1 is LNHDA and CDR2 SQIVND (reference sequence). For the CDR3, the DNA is TGTGCCAGTAGTAAGAACAGGGACCAGCCCCAGCATTTT. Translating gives CASSKNRDQPQHF.

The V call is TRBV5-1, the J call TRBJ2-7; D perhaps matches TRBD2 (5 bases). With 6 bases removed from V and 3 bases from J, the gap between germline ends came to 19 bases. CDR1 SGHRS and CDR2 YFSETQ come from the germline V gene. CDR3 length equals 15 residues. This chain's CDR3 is CASNLGVPLVYEQYF. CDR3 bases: TGCGCCAGCAATCTGGGAGTTCCCTTAGTCTACGAGCAGTACTTC.

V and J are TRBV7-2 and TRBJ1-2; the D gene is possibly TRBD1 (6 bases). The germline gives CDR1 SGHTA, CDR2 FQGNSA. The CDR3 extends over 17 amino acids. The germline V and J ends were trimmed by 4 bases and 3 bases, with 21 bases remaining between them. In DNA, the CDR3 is TGTGCCAGCAGCTCCGGCCCCCTCCGGGACATCCACTATGGCTACACCTTC. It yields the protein CASSSGPLRDIHYGYTF.

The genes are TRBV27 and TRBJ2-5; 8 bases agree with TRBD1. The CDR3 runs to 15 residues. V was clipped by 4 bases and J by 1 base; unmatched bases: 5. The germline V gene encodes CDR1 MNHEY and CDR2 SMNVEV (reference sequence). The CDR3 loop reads CASSSLGQGQETQYF. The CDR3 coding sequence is TGTGCCAGCAGTTCGCTCGGACAGGGCCAAGAGACCCAGTACTTC.

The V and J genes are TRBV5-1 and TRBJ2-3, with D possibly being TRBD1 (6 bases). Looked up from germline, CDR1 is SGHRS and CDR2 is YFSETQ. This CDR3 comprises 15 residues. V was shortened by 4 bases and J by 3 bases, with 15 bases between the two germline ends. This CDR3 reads CASSGGRGATDTQYF. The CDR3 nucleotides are TGCGCCAGCAGCGGGGGCAGGGGCGCGACAGATACGCAGTATTTT.

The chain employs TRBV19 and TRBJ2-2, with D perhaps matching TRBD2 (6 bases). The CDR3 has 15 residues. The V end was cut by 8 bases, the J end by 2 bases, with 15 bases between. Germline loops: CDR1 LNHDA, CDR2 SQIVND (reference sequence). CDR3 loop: CASYRRGKNTGELFF. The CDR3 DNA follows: TGTGCCAGTTACAGGAGGGGAAAAAACACCGGGGAGCTGTTTTTT.